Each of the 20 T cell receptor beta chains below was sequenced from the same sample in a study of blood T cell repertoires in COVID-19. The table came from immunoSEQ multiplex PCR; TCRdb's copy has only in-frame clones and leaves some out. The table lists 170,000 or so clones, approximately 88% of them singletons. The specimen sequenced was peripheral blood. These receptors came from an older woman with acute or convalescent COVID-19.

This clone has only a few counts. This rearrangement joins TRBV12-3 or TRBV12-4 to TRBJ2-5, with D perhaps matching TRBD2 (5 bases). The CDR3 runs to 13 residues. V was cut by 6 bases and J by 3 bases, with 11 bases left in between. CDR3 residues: CASSYGLEETQYF. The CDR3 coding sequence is TGTGCCAGCAGCTATGGACTGGAAGAGACCCAGTACTTC.

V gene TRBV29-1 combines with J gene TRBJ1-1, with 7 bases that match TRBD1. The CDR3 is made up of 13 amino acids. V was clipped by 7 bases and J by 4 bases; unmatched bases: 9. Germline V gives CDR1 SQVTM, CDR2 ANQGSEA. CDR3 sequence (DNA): TGCAGCGCTAGACAGGGTTCGGGCACTGAAGCTTTCTTT. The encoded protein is CSARQGSGTEAFF.

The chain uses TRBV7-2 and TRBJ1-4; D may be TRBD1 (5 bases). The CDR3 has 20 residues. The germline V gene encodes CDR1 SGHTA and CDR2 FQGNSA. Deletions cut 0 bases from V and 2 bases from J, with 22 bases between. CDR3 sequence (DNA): TGTGCCAGCAGCTTAGCCCAGGGCAGCGGGAAGGGTACGACTAATGAAAAACTGTTTTTT. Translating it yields CASSLAQGSGKGTTNEKLFF.

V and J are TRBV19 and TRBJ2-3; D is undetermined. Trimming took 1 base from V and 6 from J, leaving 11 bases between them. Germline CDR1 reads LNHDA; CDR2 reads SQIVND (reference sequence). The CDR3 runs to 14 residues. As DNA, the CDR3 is TGTGCCAGTAGTATAGGAACCGCGAGGGATACGCAGTATTTT. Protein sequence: CASSIGTARDTQYF. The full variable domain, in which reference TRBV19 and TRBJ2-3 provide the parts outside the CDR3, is DGGITQSPKYLFRKEGQNVTLSCEQNLNHDAMYWYRQDPGQGLRLIYYSQIVNDFQKGDIAEGYSVSREKKESFPLTVTSAQKNPTAFYLCASSIGTARDTQYFGPGTRLTVL.

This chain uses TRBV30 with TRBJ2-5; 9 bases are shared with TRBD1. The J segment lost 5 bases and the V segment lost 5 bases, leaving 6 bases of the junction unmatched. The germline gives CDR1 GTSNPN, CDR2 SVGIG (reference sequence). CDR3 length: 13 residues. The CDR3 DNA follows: TGTGCCTGGGGGACAGGGACCTGGGAGACCCAGTACTTC. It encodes CAWGTGTWETQYF. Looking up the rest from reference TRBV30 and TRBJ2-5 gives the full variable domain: SQTIHQWPATLVQPVGSPLSLECTVEGTSNPNLYWYRQAAGRGLQLLFYSVGIGQISSEVPQNLSASRPQDRQFILSSKKLLLSDSGFYLCAWGTGTWETQYFGPGTRLLVL.

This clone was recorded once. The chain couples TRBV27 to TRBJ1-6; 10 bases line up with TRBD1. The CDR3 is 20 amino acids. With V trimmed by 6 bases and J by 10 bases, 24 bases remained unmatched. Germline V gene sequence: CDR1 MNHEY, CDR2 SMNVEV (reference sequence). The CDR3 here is CASRQDRTGGLYLRGSPLHF. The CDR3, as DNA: TGTGCCAGCAGACAAGACAGGACAGGGGGACTATATCTCAGGGGCTCACCCCTCCACTTT.

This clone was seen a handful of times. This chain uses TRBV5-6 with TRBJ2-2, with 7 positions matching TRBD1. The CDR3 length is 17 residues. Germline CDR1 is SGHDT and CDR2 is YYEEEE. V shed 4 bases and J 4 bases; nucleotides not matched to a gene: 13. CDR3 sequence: CASSPPNRGVRTGELFF. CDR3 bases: TGTGCCAGCAGCCCACCAAACAGGGGCGTTCGCACCGGGGAGCTGTTTTTT.

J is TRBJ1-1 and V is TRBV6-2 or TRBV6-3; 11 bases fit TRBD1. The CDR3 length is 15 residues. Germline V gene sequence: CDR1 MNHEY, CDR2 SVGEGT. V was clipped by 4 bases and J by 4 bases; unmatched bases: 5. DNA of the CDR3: TGTGCCAGCAGTTTACGGGACAGGGGGACCACTGAAGCTTTCTTT. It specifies CASSLRDRGTTEAFF.

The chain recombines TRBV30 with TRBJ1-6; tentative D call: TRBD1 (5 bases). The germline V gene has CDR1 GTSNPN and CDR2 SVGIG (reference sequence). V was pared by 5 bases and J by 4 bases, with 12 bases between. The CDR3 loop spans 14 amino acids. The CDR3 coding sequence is TGTGCCTGGGGGACTGATTTTTATAATTCACCCCTCCACTTT. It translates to CAWGTDFYNSPLHF.

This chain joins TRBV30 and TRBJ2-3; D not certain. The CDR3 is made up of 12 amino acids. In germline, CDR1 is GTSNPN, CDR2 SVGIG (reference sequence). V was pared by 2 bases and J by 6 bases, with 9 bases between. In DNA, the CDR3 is TGTGCCTGGAGTCCTTTTCTTGATACGCAGTATTTT. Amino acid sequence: CAWSPFLDTQYF.

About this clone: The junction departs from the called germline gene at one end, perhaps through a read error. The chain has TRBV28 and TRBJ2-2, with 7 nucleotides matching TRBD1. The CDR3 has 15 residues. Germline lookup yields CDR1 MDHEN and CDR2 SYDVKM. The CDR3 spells CASGLGQKNTGELFF. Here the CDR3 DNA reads TGTGCCAGCGGTTTGGGACAGAAGAACACCGGGGAGCTGTTTTTT.

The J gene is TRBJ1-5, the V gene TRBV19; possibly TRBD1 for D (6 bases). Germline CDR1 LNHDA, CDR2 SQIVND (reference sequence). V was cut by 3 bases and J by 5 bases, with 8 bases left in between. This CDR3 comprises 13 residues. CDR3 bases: TGTGCCAGTAGTATCCGGACAGATCAGCCCCAGCATTTT. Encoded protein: CASSIRTDQPQHF. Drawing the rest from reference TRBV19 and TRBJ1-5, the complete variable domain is DGGITQSPKYLFRKEGQNVTLSCEQNLNHDAMYWYRQDPGQGLRLIYYSQIVNDFQKGDIAEGYSVSREKKESFPLTVTSAQKNPTAFYLCASSIRTDQPQHFGDGTRLSIL.

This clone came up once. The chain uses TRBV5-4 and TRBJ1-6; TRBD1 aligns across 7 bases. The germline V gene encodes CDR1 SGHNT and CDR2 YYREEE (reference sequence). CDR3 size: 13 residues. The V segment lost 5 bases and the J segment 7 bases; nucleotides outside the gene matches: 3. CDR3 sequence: CASRGQENSPLHF. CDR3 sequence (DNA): TGTGCCAGCAGAGGACAGGAGAATTCACCCCTCCACTTT.

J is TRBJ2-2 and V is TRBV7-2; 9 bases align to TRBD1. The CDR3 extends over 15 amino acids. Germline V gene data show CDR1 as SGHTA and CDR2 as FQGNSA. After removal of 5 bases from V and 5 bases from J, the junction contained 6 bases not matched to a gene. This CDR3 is CASSRTGERTGELFF. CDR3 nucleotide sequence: TGTGCCAGCAGCCGGACAGGGGAGAGAACCGGGGAGCTGTTTTTT.

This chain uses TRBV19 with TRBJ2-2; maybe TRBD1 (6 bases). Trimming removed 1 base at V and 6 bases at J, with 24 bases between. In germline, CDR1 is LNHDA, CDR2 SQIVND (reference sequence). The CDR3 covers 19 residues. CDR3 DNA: TGTGCCAGTAGTATAGGGGCAACAGGGTTCATTAAAGGTTCCGGGGAGCTGTTTTTT. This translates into CASSIGATGFIKGSGELFF.

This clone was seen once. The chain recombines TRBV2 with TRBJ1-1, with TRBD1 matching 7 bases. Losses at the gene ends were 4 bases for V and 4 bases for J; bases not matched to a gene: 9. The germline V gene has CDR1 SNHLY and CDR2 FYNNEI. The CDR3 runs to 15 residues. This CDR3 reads CASSGGSNRGTEAFF. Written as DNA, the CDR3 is TGTGCCAGCAGTGGAGGGAGTAACAGGGGCACTGAAGCTTTCTTT.

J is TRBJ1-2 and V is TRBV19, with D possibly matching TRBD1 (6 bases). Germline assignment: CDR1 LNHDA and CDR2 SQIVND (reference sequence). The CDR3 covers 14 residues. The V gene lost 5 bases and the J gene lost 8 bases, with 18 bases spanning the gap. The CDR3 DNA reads TGTGCCAGTAGTGCCAGGGGACGGATCATGGGCTACACCTTC. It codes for CASSARGRIMGYTF.

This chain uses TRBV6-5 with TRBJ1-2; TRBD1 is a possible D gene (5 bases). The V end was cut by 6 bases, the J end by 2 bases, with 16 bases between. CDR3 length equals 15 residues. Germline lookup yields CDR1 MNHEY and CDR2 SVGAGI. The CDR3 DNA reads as TGTGCCAGCAGCCACAGGCGTCAAGTCAACTATGGCTACACCTTC. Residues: CASSHRRQVNYGYTF.

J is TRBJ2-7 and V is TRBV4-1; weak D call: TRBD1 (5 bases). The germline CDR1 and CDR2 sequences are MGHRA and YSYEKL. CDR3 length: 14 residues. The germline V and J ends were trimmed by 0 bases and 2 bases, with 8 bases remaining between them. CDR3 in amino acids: CASSQEQDTYEQYF. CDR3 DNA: TGCGCCAGCAGCCAAGAACAGGATACCTACGAGCAGTACTTC.

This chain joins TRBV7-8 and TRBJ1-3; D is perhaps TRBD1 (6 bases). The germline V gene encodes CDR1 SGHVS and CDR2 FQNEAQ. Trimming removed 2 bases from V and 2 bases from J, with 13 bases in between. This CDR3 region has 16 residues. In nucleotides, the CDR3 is TGTGCCAGCAGCTTATACAGGGCGAAAACTGGAAACACCATATATTTT. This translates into CASSLYRAKTGNTIYF.